Below are 25 T cell receptor beta chains sequenced from a single sample in a study of shared clonotypes between healthy human individuals. CD45RO-negative, CCR7-positively selected cells formed the naive CD8 fraction, excluding terminally differentiated effector memory CD45RA+ cells. Method: immunoSEQ multiplex PCR; TCRdb's copy keeps in-frame clones and lacks some. Of roughly 810,000 clones listed, approximately 96% are singletons. The source material was naive CD8+ T cells sorted from blood. These receptors all come from a young man in good health.

The rearrangement joins TRBV11-2 to TRBJ2-7; no reliable D call. Germline loops: CDR1 SGHAT, CDR2 FQNNGV. The CDR3 runs to 12 residues. V was cut by 3 bases and J by 3 bases, with 6 bases left in between. The CDR3 spells CASSFPGYEQYF. The DNA for the CDR3 is TGTGCCAGCAGCTTCCCCGGCTACGAGCAGTACTTC.

As concerns this clone: The sample has other DNA sequences that encode this CDR3 too. The chain joins TRBV9 to TRBJ2-1; D is undetermined. V dropped 0 bases and J dropped 0 bases, with 4 bases sitting between them. The CDR3 has 14 amino acids. CDR1 SGDLS and CDR2 YYNGEE come from the germline V gene. The CDR3 DNA reads TGTGCCAGCAGCGTAGTAGACTCCTACAATGAGCAGTTCTTC. Its protein is CASSVVDSYNEQFF.

The chain recombines TRBV7-9 with TRBJ2-7, with D possibly matching TRBD2 (6 bases). Germline V gene sequence: CDR1 SEHNR, CDR2 FQNEAQ (reference sequence). The ends were cut back, 4 bases at V and 2 bases at J, with 18 bases in the middle. This CDR3 comprises 16 residues. In nucleotides, the CDR3 is TGTGCCAGCAGCTCAGAAATAACTAGCAGGGCCTACGAGCAGTACTTC. Its protein is CASSSEITSRAYEQYF.

J is TRBJ1-4 and V is TRBV7-6; weak D call: TRBD1 (6 bases). The ends were cut back, 3 bases at V and 6 bases at J, with 11 bases in the middle. There are 14 residues in the CDR3. Germline CDR1 is SGHVS and CDR2 is FNYEAQ. This chain's CDR3 is CASSLGANDEKLFF. The CDR3 DNA reads TGTGCCAGCAGCTTGGGGGCAAACGATGAAAAACTGTTTTTT.

The rearrangement joins TRBV4-1 to TRBJ1-4; D not certain. This CDR3 has 17 amino acids. Germline V CDR1 and CDR2: MGHRA, YSYEKL. V was shortened by 0 bases and J by 6 bases, with 17 bases between the two germline ends. CDR3 protein: CASSQEGAGEFYEKLFF. CDR3 DNA: TGCGCCAGCAGCCAAGAAGGTGCCGGGGAATTCTATGAAAAACTGTTTTTT.

The CDR3 here is CASSLAPYNEQFF. The CDR3 nucleotides are TGTGCCAGCAGCTTAGCCCCCTACAATGAGCAGTTCTTC. This chain joins TRBV7-9 and TRBJ2-1, with unresolved D. This CDR3 is built from 13 residues. V lost 0 bases to trimming and J lost 2 bases, with 2 bases between them. CDR1 is SEHNR and CDR2 is FQNEAQ in the germline V gene (reference sequence).

The chain joins TRBV29-1 to TRBJ2-2, with D perhaps TRBD2 (6 bases). The CDR3 is 14 residues long. Trimming cost V 3 bases and J 1 base, with 9 bases left between them. Germline V CDR1 and CDR2: SQVTM, ANQGSEA. Here the CDR3 DNA reads TGCAGCGTTGACGGCGGGATGAACACCGGGGAGCTGTTTTTT. This codes for CSVDGGMNTGELFF.

The chain joins TRBV7-3 to TRBJ2-5; D not resolved. CDR1 is SGHTA and CDR2 is FQGTGA in the germline V gene. V lost 5 bases, J lost 1 base, and 11 bases lay in between. The CDR3 totals 14 residues. As DNA, the CDR3 is TGTGCCAGCAGCCCGACCGGAACCCAAGAGACCCAGTACTTC. Its protein is CASSPTGTQETQYF. The variable domain in full, with the rest retrieved from reference TRBV7-3 and TRBJ2-5, is GAGVSQTPSNKVTEKGKYVELRCDPISGHTALYWYRQSLGQGPEFLIYFQGTGAADDSGLPNDRFFAVRPEGSVSTLKIQRTERGDSAVYLCASSPTGTQETQYFGPGTRLLVL.

The chain links TRBV29-1 to TRBJ2-7; D possibly corresponds to TRBD2 (6 bases). The CDR3 loop spans 13 amino acids. Germline assignment: CDR1 SQVTM and CDR2 ANQGSEA. Trimming cost V 7 bases and J 0 bases, with 13 bases left between them. CDR3 DNA: TGCAGCGCCCTGGGACTTAGCTCCTACGAGCAGTACTTC. Protein: CSALGLSSYEQYF.

The chain couples TRBV28 to TRBJ1-5; D call uncertain. V was trimmed by 5 bases and J by 3 bases, leaving 5 bases between them. CDR1 and CDR2 (germline): MDHEN, SYDVKM. The CDR3 length is 12 residues. The CDR3 coding sequence is TGTGCCAGCAGTCTCTACAATCAGCCCCAGCATTTT. Its translation: CASSLYNQPQHF.

This clone was detected only once. The chain links TRBV14 to TRBJ2-1; no reliable D call. CDR1 is SGHDN, CDR2 FVKESK, per germline. CDR3 length: 17 residues. V was pared by 0 bases and J by 8 bases, with 20 bases between. DNA for the CDR3: TGTGCCAGCAGCCAAGAGTCCGTAATAGTGGGGTTCGATGAGCAGTTCTTC. This encodes CASSQESVIVGFDEQFF.

The J gene is TRBJ2-7, the V gene TRBV28, with D maybe TRBD1 (5 bases). In germline, CDR1 is MDHEN, CDR2 SYDVKM. Trimming removed 2 bases from V and 5 bases from J, with 13 bases in between. This CDR3 is 14 amino acids long. CDR3 protein: CASSLTGYSHEQYF. CDR3 nucleotides: TGTGCCAGCAGTTTAACAGGATATAGTCACGAGCAGTACTTC.

The chain has TRBV7-9 and TRBJ1-1; D is possibly TRBD1 (5 bases). The CDR3 runs 11 residues. V was pared by 6 bases and J by 7 bases, with 9 bases between. The germline gives CDR1 SEHNR, CDR2 FQNEAQ (reference sequence). This CDR3 reads CASRTDSEAFF. The DNA for the CDR3 is TGTGCCAGCAGGACCGACAGTGAAGCTTTCTTT.

This sequence joins TRBV7-9 and TRBJ2-1; maybe TRBD1 (6 bases). Looked up from germline, CDR1 is SEHNR and CDR2 is FQNEAQ (reference sequence). This CDR3 comprises 15 residues. Trimming removed 5 bases at V and 9 bases at J, with 20 bases between. The CDR3 DNA reads TGTGCCAGCAGCCCCCTGCTGGGGGCCCCGGGTGAGCAGTTCTTC. Its protein is CASSPLLGAPGEQFF.

The genes are TRBV4-1 and TRBJ2-7; 7 bases line up with TRBD1. Unmatched junction bases numbered 9, after V lost 3 bases and J lost 4 bases. The CDR3 is 15 residues long. Germline lookup yields CDR1 MGHRA and CDR2 YSYEKL. The CDR3 sequence is CASSQQTGNVYEQYF. The CDR3 bases are TGCGCCAGCAGCCAGCAGACAGGGAACGTGTACGAGCAGTACTTC.

This clone was detected once. An end of the junction differs from the germline gene, which may be a read error. Other DNA sequences in the sample encode the same CDR3. The chain couples TRBV7-2 to TRBJ2-1; 12 nucleotides align to TRBD2. CDR3 length: 15 amino acids. CDR1 and CDR2 from the germline V gene are SGHTA and FQGNSA. CDR3: CASSLAGGAYNEQFF. The CDR3 DNA reads TGTGCCAGCAGCCTAGCGGGAGGGGCCTACAATGAGCAGTTCTTC.

The V and J genes are TRBV19 and TRBJ1-1, with 12 bases aligning to TRBD1. Unmatched junction bases numbered 1, after V lost 1 base and J lost 4 bases. Germline V gene data show CDR1 as LNHDA and CDR2 as SQIVND (reference sequence). The CDR3 runs to 15 residues. CDR3 DNA: TGTGCCAGTAGTATAGGGGACAGGGGGCTCACTGAAGCTTTCTTT. Its translation is CASSIGDRGLTEAFF.

The chain uses TRBV13 and TRBJ2-1, with 14 positions matching TRBD2. CDR3 length: 18 amino acids. Losses at the gene ends were 0 bases for V and 6 bases for J; bases not matched to a gene: 7. Per germline, CDR1 PRHDT and CDR2 FYEKMQ (reference sequence). CDR3 coding DNA: TGTGCCAGCAGCTTAGGGTTGGGACTAGCGGGAGAGGGCAATGAGCAGTTCTTC. Its protein is CASSLGLGLAGEGNEQFF.

The CDR3 region is CASSATGINQPQHF. In DNA, the CDR3 is TGTGCCAGCAGCGCGACAGGGATCAATCAGCCCCAGCATTTT. J is TRBJ1-5 and V is TRBV27; 7 bases align to TRBD1. Germline lookup yields CDR1 MNHEY and CDR2 SMNVEV (reference sequence). CDR3 length: 14 residues. Germline trimming cut 6 bases from V and 3 bases from J; bases unmatched to any gene: 5.

V usage is TRBV19 and J usage is TRBJ2-3; 7 bases map to TRBD2. CDR1 is LNHDA and CDR2 is SQIVND in the germline V gene (reference sequence). There are 16 residues in the CDR3. V gave up 5 bases and J gave up 2 bases; unmatched junction bases: 10. The CDR3 sequence: CASSPRLAGPTDTQYF. As DNA, the CDR3 is TGTGCCAGTAGTCCGCGACTAGCTGGGCCCACAGATACGCAGTATTTT.

CDR3 loop: CASTSQIGSYNEQFF. The CDR3 bases are TGTGCCAGCACCTCACAGATTGGTTCCTACAATGAGCAGTTCTTC. The chain has TRBV7-9 and TRBJ2-1; D remains unclear. CDR1 is SEHNR and CDR2 is FQNEAQ in the germline V gene (reference sequence). This CDR3 is 15 amino acids long. The V end lost 7 bases, the J end lost 1 base, and 14 bases lay between the germline ends.

V is TRBV29-1 and J is TRBJ1-2; TRBD1 aligns across 8 bases. Germline V gene sequence: CDR1 SQVTM, CDR2 ANQGSEA. The CDR3 extends over 13 amino acids. After removal of 3 bases from V and 8 bases from J, the junction contained 8 bases not matched to a gene. CDR3 sequence (DNA): TGCAGCGTTGATTCGCAGGGGGCAGAAGGCTACACCTTC. Its translation: CSVDSQGAEGYTF.

The V and J genes are TRBV29-1 and TRBJ1-1; 10 bases map to TRBD1. The CDR3 consists of 13 residues. The trim removed 7 bases at V and 6 bases at J, leaving 8 bases unmatched. CDR1 and CDR2 from the germline V gene are SQVTM and ANQGSEA. CDR3 amino acids: CSGGTGVISEAFF. The DNA of the CDR3 is TGCAGCGGCGGGACAGGGGTTATATCTGAAGCTTTCTTT.

This sequence joins TRBV27 and TRBJ2-7; maybe TRBD1 (6 bases). Germline V gene sequence: CDR1 MNHEY, CDR2 SMNVEV (reference sequence). This CDR3 spans 14 amino acids. Trimming removed 6 bases from V and 3 bases from J, with 15 bases in between. The CDR3 nucleotides read TGTGCCAGCAGCTTAGGCAGGGGTTTCTACGAGCAGTACTTC. Translation: CASSLGRGFYEQYF.

The chain carries TRBV5-6 and TRBJ2-7; unclear D gene. The CDR3 totals 14 residues. V was clipped by 1 base and J by 2 bases, with 10 bases between them. Germline CDR1 reads SGHDT; CDR2 reads YYEEEE. CDR3 residues: CASSLLGSPYEQYF. In nucleotides, the CDR3 is TGTGCCAGCAGCTTGTTAGGTTCGCCCTACGAGCAGTACTTC.